The next 16 T cell receptor beta chains were all read from a single sample in a study of cytomegalovirus exposure and HLA in healthy donors. Primers for the PCR totalled 60 Vbeta and 13 Jbeta. Profiled with immunoSEQ multiplex PCR; TCRdb holds only in-frame clones, not every one. The table lists about 130,000 clones, approximately 86% of them singletons. The sample taken for sequencing was PBMCs. Source of these receptors: a boy between 10 and 17 years old in good health and CMV-seronegative.

The V and J genes are TRBV7-9 and TRBJ1-5; D is uncertain. The CDR3 sequence is 13 residues long. Between the trimmed V and J ends, which lost 5 bases and 0 bases, there was a span of 5 bases. Per the germline V gene, CDR1 is SEHNR and CDR2 is FQNEAQ (reference sequence). The CDR3: CASSQDSNQPQHF. The CDR3 nucleotides read TGTGCCAGCAGCCAGGATAGCAATCAGCCCCAGCATTTT.

The chain recombines TRBV21-1 with TRBJ2-7; TRBD1 is taken as the D call from the table, unchecked against the DNA. TRBV21-1 is a pseudogene locus. The CDR3 loop spans 14 amino acids. CDR3 coding DNA: TGTGCCAGCAGCCGCAAAGAGGGGGCCGGAGGGAAGTACTTC. It codes for CASSRKEGAGGKYF.

The chain joins TRBV11-1 to TRBJ1-2; D gene ambiguous. Trimming removed 8 bases at V and 1 base at J, with 8 bases between. The CDR3 consists of 12 residues. CDR1 SGHAT and CDR2 FQDESV come from the germline V gene (reference sequence). The CDR3 DNA sequence: TGTGCCAGCCGCGGGGTTAACTATGGCTACACCTTC. Amino acids: CASRGVNYGYTF.

The chain employs TRBV20-1 and TRBJ1-2, with D maybe TRBD1 (6 bases). V lost 4 bases and J lost 6, with 6 bases in between. CDR3 length equals 10 residues. The germline CDR1 and CDR2 sequences are DFQATT and SNEGSKA (reference sequence). The CDR3 nucleotides are TGCAGTGCTACAGGGGATGGCTACACCTTC. Translating it yields CSATGDGYTF.

The V gene is TRBV27, the J gene TRBJ2-2, with a weak D call TRBD2 (6 bases). The CDR3 spans 12 residues. V was clipped by 7 bases and J by 5 bases, with 8 bases between them. Germline loops: CDR1 MNHEY, CDR2 SMNVEV (reference sequence). The DNA of the CDR3 is TGTGCCAGCACCGCGGGGACCGGGGAGCTGTTTTTT. It encodes CASTAGTGELFF.

J is TRBJ1-6 and V is TRBV19, with D tentatively TRBD1 (6 bases). The V end lost 3 bases, the J end lost 2 bases, and 8 bases lay between the germline ends. Germline V gene data show CDR1 as LNHDA and CDR2 as SQIVND (reference sequence). This CDR3 has 15 residues. The CDR3: CASSMDSPYNSPLHF. CDR3 in DNA: TGTGCCAGTAGTATGGACAGTCCCTATAATTCACCCCTCCACTTT.

The V call is TRBV6-1, the J call TRBJ1-5, with D uncertain. The CDR3 is 14 residues long. From germline, CDR1 is MNHNS and CDR2 SASEGT. The V gene lost 3 bases and the J gene lost 6 bases, with 12 bases spanning the gap. The CDR3 DNA is TGTGCCAGCAGTGACCGAGGAGCCGTTCAGCCCCAGCATTTT. It yields the protein CASSDRGAVQPQHF.

The CDR3 sequence: CAWSVDRVNQPQHF. CDR3 coding DNA: TGTGCCTGGAGTGTCGACAGGGTGAATCAGCCCCAGCATTTT. This chain uses TRBV30 with TRBJ1-5, with 7 nucleotides matching TRBD1. V was clipped by 0 bases and J by 4 bases; unmatched bases: 3. The CDR3 spans 14 residues. Germline values: CDR1 GTSNPN, CDR2 SVGIG (reference sequence).

With regard to this clone: The junction does not match germline at one end; this may be a read error. CDR3 nucleotides: TGCAGCGTCGGAGGACTAGCGGGAGCCTACAATGGGCAGTTCTTC. Translation: CSVGGLAGAYNGQFF. The rearrangement links TRBV29-1 to TRBJ2-1; the match to TRBD2 covers 13 bases. The CDR3 spans 15 residues. The V gene's germline CDR1 is SQVTM and CDR2 ANQGSEA.

This clone has only a few counts. This chain joins TRBV19 and TRBJ1-4; TRBD1 agrees at 7 bases. J gave up 6 bases and V 3 bases, and 7 bases lay outside the gene matches. The CDR3 extends over 15 amino acids. The V gene's germline CDR1 is LNHDA and CDR2 SQIVND (reference sequence). CDR3 bases: TGTGCCAGTAGTATCTCGGGACAGTCAGATGAAAAACTGTTTTTT. Translation: CASSISGQSDEKLFF.

V gene TRBV2 combines with J gene TRBJ2-5; possible D gene TRBD1, 5 bases. The V gene's germline CDR1 is SNHLY and CDR2 FYNNEI. V was cut by 4 bases and J by 5 bases, with 14 bases left in between. The CDR3 is 14 residues long. In nucleotides, the CDR3 is TGTGCCAGCAGTGGCGTTGCCTCAGGGGAGACCCAGTACTTC. Translated: CASSGVASGETQYF.

The rearrangement joins TRBV2 to TRBJ1-1; 7 nucleotides agree with TRBD1. Germline CDR1 is SNHLY and CDR2 is FYNNEI. The junction had 6 bases not matched to a gene; V was cut back by 10 bases and J by 1 base. This CDR3 contains 13 residues. CDR3 nucleotide sequence: TGTGCCACCATGGGACAGCCGAACACTGAAGCTTTCTTT. Encoded protein: CATMGQPNTEAFF.

J is TRBJ1-1 and V is TRBV5-1; 9 bases map to TRBD1. Trimming took 4 bases from V and 4 from J; bases not matched to a gene: 8. The CDR3 runs 15 residues. The germline V gene has CDR1 SGHRS and CDR2 YFSETQ. The CDR3 DNA reads TGCGCCAGCAGCCACGGACAGGGGAGGGTCACTGAAGCTTTCTTT. Protein product: CASSHGQGRVTEAFF.

J is TRBJ1-1 and V is TRBV6-5, with 7 bases aligning to TRBD1. Germline V gene lookup returns CDR1 MNHEY and CDR2 SVGAGI. The CDR3 is 14 amino acids. V dropped 4 bases and J dropped 0; count of bases not matched to a gene: 2. The CDR3 is CASSWGQMNTEAFF. The CDR3 DNA reads TGTGCCAGCAGTTGGGGACAGATGAACACTGAAGCTTTCTTT.

The chain recombines TRBV5-6 with TRBJ2-1; TRBD2 agrees at 13 bases. Per germline, CDR1 SGHDT and CDR2 YYEEEE. The CDR3 loop spans 15 amino acids. Trimming took 2 bases from V and 6 from J; bases not matched to a gene: 2. CDR3 in DNA: TGTGCCAGCAGCTTCGGACTAGCGGGAGTCAATGAGCAGTTCTTC. Amino acid sequence: CASSFGLAGVNEQFF.

The chain is built from TRBV29-1 and TRBJ1-2; TRBD1 is a possible D gene (5 bases). This CDR3 spans 12 amino acids. Trimming stripped 5 bases from V and 4 bases from J, with 11 bases between. Germline CDR1 and CDR2: SQVTM and ANQGSEA. The CDR3 loop reads CSVSDSSYGYTF. CDR3 DNA sequence: TGCAGCGTTTCAGACAGCTCCTATGGCTACACCTTC.